This T cell receptor (beta chain) was obtained from a study of T cell changes during pregnancy in multiple sclerosis. Sequencing was performed with immunoSEQ multiplex PCR; in TCRdb, only in-frame clones are kept and a portion is missing. The repertoire holds some 70,000 clones, with about 85% as singletons. The specimen comprised peripheral blood, sampled before pregnancy. This clonotype originated in a female donor with multiple sclerosis, enrolled in a pregnancy study.

The DNA for the CDR3 is TGTGCCAGCAGACCGGGACAGGGAGACACCGGGGAGCTGTTTTTT. Its protein product is CASRPGQGDTGELFF. The genes are TRBV6-5 and TRBJ2-2; 9 nucleotides align to TRBD1. The CDR3 contains 15 residues. Looked up from germline, CDR1 is MNHEY and CDR2 is SVGAGI. V was clipped by 6 bases and J by 3 bases; unmatched bases: 5.